Shown below are 25 T cell receptor beta chains from a single sample sequenced in a study of blood T cell repertoires in COVID-19 (dated by TCRdb to the early 2020s). The method was the immunoSEQ multiplex PCR assay. Here the immuneACCESS table is served through TCRdb, limited to in-frame sequences with V and J called. Missing clones are a known gap in these copies; in checked studies unresolved V genes cover under half, and the rest lacks a known reason. Present in this sample are roughly 230,000 clones, 81% of which were seen just once. The biggest ten clones account for roughly 8% of the sample. The material sequenced was peripheral blood. The receptor set was obtained from a woman of 80 years or more with acute or convalescent COVID-19.

The chain recombines TRBV3-1 (or the pseudogene TRBV3-2) with TRBJ2-7; 7 bases are shared with TRBD2. In germline, CDR1 is LGHDT, CDR2 YNNKEL (reference sequence). This CDR3 contains 15 residues. V was clipped by 2 bases and J by 4 bases; unmatched bases: 8. The DNA for the CDR3 is TGTGCCAGCAGCCAAAGATGGGGAGGGCAATACGAGCAGTACTTC. This sequence encodes CASSQRWGGQYEQYF.

In its sample, this clone was seen a few times. The V and J genes are TRBV7-9 and TRBJ2-1; the match to TRBD2 covers 11 bases. Trimming removed 4 bases from V and 4 bases from J; junction bases left unmatched: 15. Per the germline V gene, CDR1 is SEHNR and CDR2 is FQNEAQ (reference sequence). This CDR3 comprises 19 residues. This CDR3 is CASSYPTSGDNSAYNEQFF. For the CDR3, the DNA is TGTGCCAGCAGCTACCCGACTAGCGGGGATAACTCGGCTTACAATGAGCAGTTCTTC.

The V and J genes are TRBV6-5 and TRBJ1-6, with a tentative D call TRBD1 (5 bases). CDR3 length equals 15 residues. Germline V lookup: CDR1 MNHEY, CDR2 SVGAGI. Trimming removed 10 bases at V and 0 bases at J, with 13 bases between. The CDR3 reads CATSRRGSYNSPLHF. The CDR3 DNA reads TGTGCCACCTCCCGGAGGGGCTCCTATAATTCACCCCTCCACTTT.

The chain links TRBV5-1 to TRBJ1-2; tentative D call: TRBD1 (5 bases). The CDR3 extends over 14 amino acids. Trimming shortened V by 2 bases and J by 8 bases, and 16 bases separated the two germline ends. Germline CDR1 and CDR2: SGHRS and YFSETQ. The CDR3: CASSLEQASLGYTF. CDR3 DNA sequence: TGCGCCAGCAGCTTAGAACAGGCGTCCTTGGGCTACACCTTC.

The rearrangement joins TRBV11-2 to TRBJ1-2; possible D gene TRBD1, 6 bases. This CDR3 is built from 13 residues. Per germline, CDR1 SGHAT and CDR2 FQNNGV. V gave up 4 bases and J gave up 8 bases, with 14 bases separating them. The CDR3 loop reads CASSSWGGEGYTF. CDR3 DNA sequence: TGTGCCAGCAGCTCCTGGGGGGGCGAAGGCTACACCTTC. The full variable domain, its missing parts supplied by reference TRBV11-2 and TRBJ1-2, is EAGVAQSPRYKIIEKRQSVAFWCNPISGHATLYWYQQILGQGPKLLIQFQNNGVVDDSQLPKDRFSAERLKGVDSTLKIQPAKLEDSAVYLCASSSWGGEGYTFGSGTRLTVV.

The CDR3, as DNA: TGTGCCAGCAGCCCAAATGTCTACGAGCAGTACTTC. This gives the protein CASSPNVYEQYF. The rearrangement uses TRBV7-9 and TRBJ2-7; no definite D call. Germline CDR1 reads SEHNR; CDR2 reads FQNEAQ (reference sequence). Trimming pared 5 bases from V and 3 bases from J, leaving 8 bases between. The CDR3 totals 12 residues.

V gene TRBV28 combines with J gene TRBJ1-1; no definite D call. Germline CDR1 MDHEN, CDR2 SYDVKM. The V end was cut by 2 bases, the J end by 6 bases, with 10 bases between. This CDR3 is 13 amino acids long. Here the CDR3 reads CASSLSPGAEAFF. The DNA of the CDR3 is TGTGCCAGCAGTTTAAGCCCCGGAGCTGAAGCTTTCTTT.

The gene calls are TRBV28 and TRBJ2-5, with 10 bases matching TRBD1. The CDR3 has 13 amino acids. Germline V lookup: CDR1 MDHEN, CDR2 SYDVKM. Trimming cost V 7 bases and J 5 bases; bases outside gene matches: 4. The CDR3 DNA reads as TGTGCCAGCAAGGGACAGGGGTGGGAGACCCAGTACTTC. This sequence encodes CASKGQGWETQYF.

The genes are TRBV2 and TRBJ2-3; 9 nucleotides align to TRBD2. The V and J ends lost 0 bases and 6 bases, in that order; junction bases with no gene match: 10. The germline gives CDR1 SNHLY, CDR2 FYNNEI. This CDR3 is built from 17 residues. CDR3 bases: TGTGCCAGCAGTGAAGCGCGGCGCGCGGGGGGGCTGGATACGCAGTATTTT. Residues: CASSEARRAGGLDTQYF.

The CDR3 region has the DNA TGTGCCAGTAGCCGACAGGGGGCCAAAGAGACCCAGTACTTC. Translating it yields CASSRQGAKETQYF. The rearrangement links TRBV19 to TRBJ2-5; the match to TRBD1 covers 10 bases. CDR3 size: 14 residues. CDR1 and CDR2 from the germline V gene are LNHDA and SQIVND (reference sequence). Germline trimming cut 6 bases from V and 3 bases from J; bases unmatched to any gene: 4.

The CDR3 DNA reads TGTGCCAGCAGTCCCGGGACAGGGACGGGAACTGAAGCTTTCTTT. Translation: CASSPGTGTGTEAFF. The V gene is TRBV6-5, the J gene TRBJ1-1; 9 positions match TRBD1. V lost 5 bases, J lost 5 bases, and 9 bases stayed unmatched. Germline CDR1 and CDR2: MNHEY and SVGAGI. The CDR3 loop spans 15 amino acids.

This clone turned up a few times. The chain employs TRBV7-9 and TRBJ1-5, with D maybe TRBD1 (6 bases). V shed 1 base and J shed 14 bases, with 12 bases lying between them. The CDR3 extends over 12 amino acids. Germline CDR1 is SEHNR and CDR2 is FQNEAQ (reference sequence). The CDR3 bases are TGTGCCAGCAGCTTAGTAAAGGGGGTGAAGCATTTT. Its translation is CASSLVKGVKHF.

CDR3 amino acids: CASSRTGGEQYF. In DNA, the CDR3 is TGTGCCAGCAGTCGGACAGGAGGGGAGCAGTACTTC. The J gene is TRBJ2-7, the V gene TRBV6-5; maybe TRBD1 (7 bases). CDR1 and CDR2 (germline): MNHEY, SVGAGI. CDR3 length: 12 amino acids. V lost 5 bases, J lost 7 bases, and 12 bases lay in between.

The V and J genes are TRBV5-1 and TRBJ1-2, with D possibly being TRBD1 (5 bases). The germline CDR1 and CDR2 sequences are SGHRS and YFSETQ. CDR3 length equals 15 residues. V shed 0 bases and J shed 8 bases, with 17 bases lying between them. The CDR3 protein is CASSLGTSTTEGYTF. CDR3 nucleotide sequence: TGCGCCAGCAGCTTGGGGACAAGTACCACTGAGGGCTACACCTTC.

Note on this clone: Other nucleotide sequences from this sample produce the same CDR3. The chain employs TRBV3-1 (or the pseudogene TRBV3-2) and TRBJ1-1; 7 bases fit TRBD1. Looked up from germline, CDR1 is LGHDT and CDR2 is YNNKEL (reference sequence). After removal of 4 bases from V and 1 base from J, the junction contained 3 bases not matched to a gene. The CDR3 extends over 14 amino acids. CDR3 nucleotides: TGTGCCAGCAGCCCCGGACAGGCGAACACTGAAGCTTTCTTT. It specifies CASSPGQANTEAFF.

The J gene is TRBJ2-7, the V gene TRBV5-4; 11 nucleotides align to TRBD1. CDR3 size: 15 residues. In germline, CDR1 is SGHNT, CDR2 YYREEE (reference sequence). V lost 3 bases, J lost 2 bases, and 4 bases stayed unmatched. Written as DNA, the CDR3 is TGTGCCAGCAGCTCTGGACAGGGGGCGGCCTACGAGCAGTACTTC. Amino acid sequence: CASSSGQGAAYEQYF.

The chain has TRBV7-2 and TRBJ2-3; a possible D gene is TRBD1 (6 bases). V was clipped by 1 base and J by 5 bases, with 10 bases between them. The CDR3 contains 14 residues. Germline CDR1 reads SGHTA; CDR2 reads FQGNSA. The CDR3 spells CASSLGGRRDTQYF. The CDR3 coding sequence is TGTGCCAGCAGCTTAGGGGGGCGGAGAGATACGCAGTATTTT.

This clone was seen a handful of times. This chain joins TRBV5-1 and TRBJ2-2; 11 bases map to TRBD1. Germline CDR1 SGHRS, CDR2 YFSETQ. The V segment lost 3 bases and the J segment 4 bases; nucleotides outside the gene matches: 8. This CDR3 has 17 residues. CDR3 DNA: TGCGCCAGCAGCTCTCCGGGACAGGGGGTCGGCACCGGGGAGCTGTTTTTT. Its translation: CASSSPGQGVGTGELFF. Variable domain in full (rest from reference TRBV5-1 and TRBJ2-2): KAGVTQTPRYLIKTRGQQVTLSCSPISGHRSVSWYQQTPGQGLQFLFEYFSETQRNKGNFPGRFSGRQFSNSRSEMNVSTLELGDSALYLCASSSPGQGVGTGELFFGEGSRLTVL.

The gene calls are TRBV9 and TRBJ1-1; TRBD1 aligns across 11 bases. Germline CDR1 SGDLS, CDR2 YYNGEE. This CDR3 has 21 amino acids. J was trimmed by 4 bases and V by 0 bases; bases with no gene match: 20. The CDR3 nucleotides are TGTGCCAGCAGCGTAGCCCTAAAGATTTCCCCGGGACAGGGGGTGAGCACTGAAGCTTTCTTT. Protein sequence: CASSVALKISPGQGVSTEAFF.

This chain uses TRBV2 with TRBJ2-7; 11 bases are a match to TRBD2. Germline V gene sequence: CDR1 SNHLY, CDR2 FYNNEI. This CDR3 region has 14 residues. J was trimmed by 4 bases and V by 9 bases; bases with no gene match: 8. CDR3 coding DNA: TGTGCCAGAGAACAACTAGCGGGGGTTTACGAGCAGTACTTC. Translation: CAREQLAGVYEQYF.

This clone appeared a few times. The chain employs TRBV25-1 and TRBJ1-4; D remains unclear. The germline V gene encodes CDR1 MGHDK and CDR2 SYGVNS. The CDR3 extends over 15 amino acids. V was shortened by 3 bases and J by 4 bases, with 12 bases between the two germline ends. The CDR3 reads CASSDLSGSNEKLFF. The CDR3 DNA reads as TGTGCCAGCAGTGACCTCTCGGGAAGTAATGAAAAACTGTTTTTT.

The chain links TRBV7-9 to TRBJ2-1, with TRBD2 matching 8 bases. The CDR3 totals 19 residues. V shed 2 bases, J shed 1 base, and the junction held 13 bases outside the gene matches. CDR1 SEHNR and CDR2 FQNEAQ come from the germline V gene (reference sequence). Here the CDR3 DNA reads TGTGCCAGCAGCTTAAAGGGGATAGCGGGATCCGCTTCCTACAATGAGCAGTTCTTC. Translated: CASSLKGIAGSASYNEQFF.

This clone was seen a single time. The rearrangement joins TRBV21-1 to TRBJ2-7; TRBD2 is the table's D call and was not checked against the DNA. TRBV21-1 is a documented pseudogene. CDR3 size: 18 residues. In nucleotides, the CDR3 is TGTGCCAGCAGCGCAACTCATACTGGGAGGGGTAAAACTGCCGAGCAGTACTTC. As protein: CASSATHTGRGKTAEQYF.

This chain connects TRBV7-2 to TRBJ1-5; 7 nucleotides match TRBD1. V lost 1 base to trimming and J lost 3 bases; unmatched junction nucleotides: 3. CDR3 length: 15 residues. The germline V gene has CDR1 SGHTA and CDR2 FQGNSA. The CDR3 protein is CASSLGRGFNQPQHF. CDR3 bases: TGTGCCAGCAGCTTAGGCAGGGGGTTCAATCAGCCCCAGCATTTT.

V usage is TRBV29-1 and J usage is TRBJ2-7; D is perhaps TRBD1 (5 bases). V was cut by 1 base and J by 1 base, with 8 bases left in between. Germline V lookup: CDR1 SQVTM, CDR2 ANQGSEA. This CDR3 is 13 amino acids long. CDR3 coding DNA: TGCAGCGTTGAAGGACAGTCGTCCTACGAGCAGTACTTC. Its translation is CSVEGQSSYEQYF.